This TCR beta chain was profiled in a study of human T cells and chemical hapten exposure. The CDR3 sequence is 16 residues long. Germline loops: CDR1 SGHTA, CDR2 FQGTGA. Trimming took off 4 bases at V and 0 bases at J, with 12 bases between the two ends. The time point was: pre-sensitization, week 0. The treatment here: therapeutic diphenylcyclopropenone sensitization with weekly scalp DPC. TCRdb reanalysed the RACE reads using MiXCR and keeps one entry per CDR3 protein. The repertoire holds under 300,000 distinct CDR3 sequences, around 7.7% seen once, with roughly 1.2% in the top ten. In this sample, this clonotype turned up many times.

The input for sequencing was whole blood, taken in connection with sensitization to the hapten diphenylcyclopropenone (DPC). The chain couples TRBV7-3 to TRBJ2-2, with D tentatively TRBD2 (5 bases). The source of this sequence is a man between 18 and 29 years old with alopecia areata. Some clones in this sample may be carry-over from other donors' samples. The CDR3, as DNA: TGTGCCAGCAGCTATGTAGGACTCCCGAACACCGGGGAGCTGTTTTTT. It encodes CASSYVGLPNTGELFF.